This T cell receptor beta chain was profiled in a study of graft-versus-host responses after intestinal transplantation. Some clones are missing from TCRdb's copy, which holds only in-frame ones; the method was immunoSEQ multiplex PCR. Of over 90,000 clones listed, 91% are singletons. Germline V gene lookup returns CDR1 LNHNV and CDR2 YYDKDF (reference sequence). This CDR3 contains 15 residues. Trimming removed 1 base at V and 8 bases at J, with 14 bases between. The study, taken as a whole, reports: GvH clones were found in recipient marrow; some appeared first in ileum or blood.

Regarding this clone: Its matching antigen is unknown.

This material consisted of unstimulated CD4+ T cells sorted from spleen or lymph node cells, taken before transplant. This clonotype was obtained from a human donor who was the organ donor for an intestinal transplant. The rearrangement links TRBV15 to TRBJ1-4; maybe TRBD1 (6 bases). The chain's CDR3 is CATSRAGGLVEKLFF. In DNA form, the CDR3 reads TGTGCCACCAGCAGAGCGGGGGGCCTGGTCGAAAAACTGTTTTTT.